This T cell receptor (beta chain) derives from a study of blood T cell repertoires in COVID-19 (dated by TCRdb to about 2020). Context from the whole study: Collaborator samples came from the United States, Italy and Spain and covered acute and convalescent phases of COVID-19. The material from the prospective study consisted of cDNA or gDNA derived from T cells, B-cell-depleted T cells, or PBMCs. Deeply sampled blood TCRbeta repertoires from subjects exposed to, actively infected with, or recovered from COVID-19 were included in the dataset. The repertoires were released in a freely available public database intended as a resource for research on the immune response to SARS-CoV-2. The samples were drawn from two sources: the first 160 participants of the ongoing ImmuneRACE study, and about 1,300 subjects contributed by 6 global collaborators. Nearly every sample came with metadata listing a de-identified subject ID, COVID-19 status, age in years and sex. HLA class I and class II types, where available, came from metadata supplied by the sample provider rather than from assay-based typing. Beyond this particular receptor, the publication reports: The amount of clinical and demographic metadata varied by source and participant and was provided uncurated.

A note on this clone: Its antigen is unknown. One base away there is no much larger clone; base qualities are not given.

TCRbeta CDR3 regions were amplified from genomic DNA using the immunoSEQ Assay, a bias-controlled multiplex PCR. As for how the authors treated the data: The number of nucleated cells in each sample was estimated by amplification of reference gene primers within the assay. Sequence reads were collapsed and filtered to measure the absolute abundance of every unique TCRbeta CDR3 rearrangement. For each sample, productive Simpson clonality was calculated as the square root of Simpson's diversity index across productive rearrangements. Not all clones reach the TCRdb copy of this immuneACCESS table, which keeps in-frame sequences only. Checked studies attribute under half of the gap to unresolved V genes and leave the rest unexplained. That table gives V, J and clone size, and the DNA gave D and trimming. The sample records about 210,000 clones, over 75% of which are singletons. Of the sample, more than 2% falls within the top ten clones.

In Seattle, one collaborating source enrolled patients while the infection was active and tracked those patients longitudinally over the course of disease. The collaborating institutions used their own protocols to collect whole blood in K2EDTA tubes. For TCRbeta analysis, collaborator samples were shipped as frozen whole blood, as isolated PBMCs, or as DNA extracted from either sample type. V ends up 3 bases short and J 4 bases short, with an unmatched junction base count of 6. From the germline V gene, CDR1 is MDHEN and CDR2 is SYDVKM. The CDR3, cysteine through phenylalanine, is 15 amino acids long. Only the CDR3 DNA stays, 45 bases, in frame from base 1.

Recombination linked TRBV28 to TRBJ1-2; a stretch of 9 junction bases matches TRBD1. The sequencing sample was made of peripheral blood. This TCR was recovered from a woman between 65 and 79 years old with COVID-19, enrolled during active disease. CDR3 region: CASSFGTGITYGYTF. The DNA sequence is given as TGTGCCAGCAGTTTCGGGACAGGGATTACCTATGGCTACACCTTC.